A selection of T cell receptor beta chains follows, all from one sample in a study of radiotherapy plus CTLA-4 blockade in lung cancer. The repertoire was sequenced with immunoSEQ multiplex PCR; TCRdb's copy has only in-frame clones and lacks some. The table has tens of thousands of clones, around 87% seen once. The starting material was peripheral blood, obtained from a patient treated with radiotherapy plus ipilimumab. The source of these receptors is a human donor with non-small cell lung cancer that progressed on radiotherapy plus ipilimumab. The CDR3 runs from the conserved cysteine through the conserved F or W. The D gene is left open where the match is weak. Clone size, where shown, is once, few, many, or a class for clones that have expanded.

len: 15; d_gene: .; j_gene: TRBJ2-7; v_gene: TRBV5-1; abundance: .; CDR3nt: TGCGCCAGCAGCTCGCCCGAGATGGGGGCTTACGAGCAGTACTTC; CDR3aa: CASSSPEMGAYEQYF
len: 15; d_gene: .; j_gene: TRBJ2-1; v_gene: TRBV5-1; abundance: .; CDR3nt: TGCGCCAGCAGCTTGGATGGGGGCCCCTACAATGAGCAGTTCTTC; CDR3aa: CASSLDGGPYNEQFF
len: 14; d_gene: .; j_gene: TRBJ2-2; v_gene: TRBV14; abundance: .; CDR3nt: TGTGCCAGCAGCCAAGGAGATTGGGACGGGGAGCTGTTTTTT; CDR3aa: CASSQGDWDGELFF
len: 13; d_gene: .; j_gene: TRBJ1-3; v_gene: TRBV27; abundance: .; CDR3nt: TGTGCCAGCAGTAGGGCGGGTGGAAACACCATATATTTT; CDR3aa: CASSRAGGNTIYF
len: 13; d_gene: .; j_gene: TRBJ1-2; v_gene: TRBV18; abundance: few; CDR3nt: TGTGCCAGCTCATGGGACACCAACTATGGCTACACCTTC; CDR3aa: CASSWDTNYGYTF
len: 15; d_gene: .; j_gene: TRBJ1-5; v_gene: TRBV19; abundance: once; CDR3nt: TGTGCCAGGTCAACCAGGGGACAAAGCAATCAGCCCCAGCATTTT; CDR3aa: CARSTRGQSNQPQHF
len: 13; d_gene: TRBD1; j_gene: TRBJ2-2; v_gene: TRBV15; abundance: .; CDR3nt: TGTGCCACCGGGACAGGGAAGCCCGGGGAGCTGTTTTTT; CDR3aa: CATGTGKPGELFF
len: 14; d_gene: .; j_gene: TRBJ2-3; v_gene: TRBV30; abundance: .; CDR3nt: TGTGCCTGGAGTGTAGGGGCAGGGGCAGATACGCAGTATTTT; CDR3aa: CAWSVGAGADTQYF
len: 15; d_gene: .; j_gene: TRBJ2-1; v_gene: TRBV9; abundance: .; CDR3nt: TGTGCCAGCAGCGTAAGACTAGACCTTAGGGATGAGCAGTTCTTC; CDR3aa: CASSVRLDLRDEQFF
len: 13; d_gene: .; j_gene: TRBJ2-5; v_gene: TRBV4-3; abundance: .; CDR3nt: TGCGCCAGCAGCCCCGGGGGCAGAGAGACCCAGTACTTC; CDR3aa: CASSPGGRETQYF
len: 16; d_gene: .; j_gene: TRBJ1-2; v_gene: TRBV5-6; abundance: .; CDR3nt: TGTGCCAGCAGCTACGGAGGCGGGGGGGAGAACTATGGCTACACCTTC; CDR3aa: CASSYGGGGENYGYTF
len: 14; d_gene: TRBD1; j_gene: TRBJ2-1; v_gene: TRBV5-1; abundance: .; CDR3nt: TGCGCCAGCAGCTTGGTATCAGGGGGCAATGAGCAGTTCTTC; CDR3aa: CASSLVSGGNEQFF
len: 13; d_gene: TRBD1; j_gene: TRBJ1-2; v_gene: TRBV5-6; abundance: .; CDR3nt: TGTGCCAGCAGCCAGGACAGGCTCTATGGCTACACCTTC; CDR3aa: CASSQDRLYGYTF
len: 13; d_gene: .; j_gene: TRBJ2-3; v_gene: TRBV2; abundance: once; CDR3nt: TGTGCCAGCAGTGATAAGGCCACAGATACGCAGTATTTT; CDR3aa: CASSDKATDTQYF
len: 14; d_gene: TRBD2; j_gene: TRBJ2-3; v_gene: TRBV5-4; abundance: few; CDR3nt: TGTGCCAGCAGCCCCGGACTAGCGGCAGATACGCAGTACTTT; CDR3aa: CASSPGLAADTQYF
len: 16; d_gene: .; j_gene: TRBJ1-2; v_gene: TRBV11-2; abundance: .; CDR3nt: TGTGCCAGCAGCTTAAACAAGGGAGGGACGGGATATGGCTACACCTTC; CDR3aa: CASSLNKGGTGYGYTF
len: 15; d_gene: .; j_gene: TRBJ1-4; v_gene: TRBV4-1; abundance: .; CDR3nt: TGCGCCAGCAGCCTGAGACAGGTGACTAATGAAAAACTGTTTTTT; CDR3aa: CASSLRQVTNEKLFF
len: 12; d_gene: TRBD1; j_gene: TRBJ1-5; v_gene: TRBV6-1; abundance: .; CDR3nt: TGTGCCAGTATGACAGGGTTTCAGCCCCAGCATTTT; CDR3aa: CASMTGFQPQHF
len: 15; d_gene: .; j_gene: TRBJ2-6; v_gene: TRBV4-1; abundance: .; CDR3nt: TGCGCCAGCAGCCAAGAGCTTACTGGGGCCAACGTCCTGACTTTC; CDR3aa: CASSQELTGANVLTF
len: 13; d_gene: .; j_gene: TRBJ1-2; v_gene: TRBV9; abundance: few; CDR3nt: TGTGCCAGCAGCGAGATGGGGGCCTATGGCTACACCTTC; CDR3aa: CASSEMGAYGYTF
len: 12; d_gene: .; j_gene: TRBJ2-7; v_gene: TRBV25-1; abundance: .; CDR3nt: TGTGCCAGCAGTGTGGGATCCTACGAGCAGTACTTC; CDR3aa: CASSVGSYEQYF
len: 11; d_gene: .; j_gene: TRBJ2-3; v_gene: TRBV6-5; abundance: once; CDR3nt: TGTGCCAGCAGACGGGCAGATACGCAGTATTTT; CDR3aa: CASRRADTQYF
len: 15; d_gene: TRBD1; j_gene: TRBJ2-1; v_gene: TRBV6-5; abundance: .; CDR3nt: TGTGCCAGCAGACGCCCGGGACAGGGGAACAATGAGCAGTTCTTC; CDR3aa: CASRRPGQGNNEQFF
len: 13; d_gene: .; j_gene: TRBJ2-7; v_gene: TRBV2; abundance: .; CDR3nt: TGTGCCAGCCACAGGGAGCTTTTGGGCGAGCAGTACTTC; CDR3aa: CASHRELLGEQYF
len: 14; d_gene: TRBD1; j_gene: TRBJ1-6; v_gene: TRBV10-3; abundance: few; CDR3nt: TGTGCCATCAGGGGGACAGGGGACAATTCACCCCTCCACTTT; CDR3aa: CAIRGTGDNSPLHF
len: 16; d_gene: .; j_gene: TRBJ2-2; v_gene: TRBV7-2; abundance: .; CDR3nt: TGTGCCAGCAGCTTAAGGGAGGAGCGTAACACCGGGGAGCTGTTTTTT; CDR3aa: CASSLREERNTGELFF
len: 15; d_gene: .; j_gene: TRBJ1-1; v_gene: TRBV19; abundance: few; CDR3nt: TGTGCCAGTAACCCACCGGGAAGAGGGAACACTGAAGCTTTCTTT; CDR3aa: CASNPPGRGNTEAFF
len: 12; d_gene: .; j_gene: TRBJ1-1; v_gene: TRBV5-5; abundance: once; CDR3nt: TGTGCCAGCAGCGTAAACAGGGAAAGAGCTTTCTTT; CDR3aa: CASSVNRERAFF
len: 20; d_gene: .; j_gene: TRBJ1-2; v_gene: TRBV19; abundance: .; CDR3nt: TGTGCCAGTAGTATCGCCCCGCCCGGACACCTAAAGGTCTCTAACTATGGCTACACCTTC; CDR3aa: CASSIAPPGHLKVSNYGYTF
len: 19; d_gene: TRBD2; j_gene: TRBJ2-3; v_gene: TRBV9; abundance: .; CDR3nt: TGTGCCAGCAGCGTAGGAAGCGGGGGGGCGTGGTTCAGCACAGATACGCAGTATTTT; CDR3aa: CASSVGSGGAWFSTDTQYF
len: 16; d_gene: .; j_gene: TRBJ2-7; v_gene: TRBV6-5; abundance: .; CDR3nt: TGTGCCAGCAGTTACCGGATGAGGGCAGGGGCCTACGAGCAGTACTTC; CDR3aa: CASSYRMRAGAYEQYF
len: 13; d_gene: .; j_gene: TRBJ2-1; v_gene: TRBV4-1; abundance: .; CDR3nt: TGCGCCAGCAGCCAAGTTGGGGTCAATGAGCAGTTCTTC; CDR3aa: CASSQVGVNEQFF
len: 13; d_gene: TRBD2; j_gene: TRBJ2-2; v_gene: TRBV2; abundance: .; CDR3nt: TGTGCGCGAGACGGGGGGGGCCCCGGGGAGCTGTTTTTT; CDR3aa: CARDGGGPGELFF
len: 16; d_gene: TRBD1; j_gene: TRBJ1-6; v_gene: TRBV7-1; abundance: .; CDR3nt: TGTGCCAGCAGCTCCCGGGACAGGGGTAGTAATTCACCCCTCCACTTT; CDR3aa: CASSSRDRGSNSPLHF
len: 15; d_gene: .; j_gene: TRBJ1-6; v_gene: TRBV9; abundance: .; CDR3nt: TGTGCCAGCAGCCCGGATTCGACTTGGAGATCACCCCTCCACTTT; CDR3aa: CASSPDSTWRSPLHF
len: 14; d_gene: TRBD2; j_gene: TRBJ2-3; v_gene: TRBV10-3; abundance: .; CDR3nt: TGTGCCATCAACGGGGGGGTTAGCACAGATACGCAGTATTTT; CDR3aa: CAINGGVSTDTQYF
len: 13; d_gene: .; j_gene: TRBJ1-3; v_gene: TRBV18; abundance: once; CDR3nt: TGTGCCAGCTCACCACTACCGGGAGATAGAATATATTTT; CDR3aa: CASSPLPGDRIYF